This TCR beta chain was identified during a study of CD8 T cells in ankylosing spondylitis. This clonotype appeared a few times. What it recognizes is unknown. One entry per CDR3 protein, called by TCRdb with MiXCR from the 5' RACE reads. The sample holds roughly 700,000 distinct CDR3 sequences, 15% to 20% seen once. Study-wide results and caveats: Ankylosing spondylitis blood appeared to be characterized by a TCR beta motif of about 8 highly homologous variants. Disease-linked clones were CD8+ and relatively rare in peripheral blood.

This receptor was identified in a male donor with ankylosing spondylitis. The sequencing input was blood, either unsorted or a sorted T cell fraction (not recorded which).

The CDR3: CSAREAPGQGIQPQHF. CDR3 DNA sequence: TGCAGTGCTAGAGAGGCGCCGGGACAGGGGATACAGCCCCAGCATTTT. V is TRBV20-1 and J is TRBJ1-5; TRBD1 matches 10 bases. Looked up from germline, CDR1 is DFQATT and CDR2 is SNEGSKA (reference sequence). With 0 bases clipped from V and 7 bases from J, the junction kept 9 bases outside the gene matches. The CDR3 runs to 16 residues.